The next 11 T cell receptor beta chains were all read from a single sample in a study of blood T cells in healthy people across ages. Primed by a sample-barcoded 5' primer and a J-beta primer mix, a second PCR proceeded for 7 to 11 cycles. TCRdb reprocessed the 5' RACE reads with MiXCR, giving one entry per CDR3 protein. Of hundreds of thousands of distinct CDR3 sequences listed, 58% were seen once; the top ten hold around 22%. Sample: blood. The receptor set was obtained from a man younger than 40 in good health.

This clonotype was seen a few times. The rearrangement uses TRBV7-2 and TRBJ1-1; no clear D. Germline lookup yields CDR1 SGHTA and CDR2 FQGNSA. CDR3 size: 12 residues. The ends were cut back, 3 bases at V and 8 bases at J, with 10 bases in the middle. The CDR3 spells CASSLVYGEAFF. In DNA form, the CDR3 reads TGTGCCAGCAGCTTGGTTTACGGGGAAGCTTTCTTT.

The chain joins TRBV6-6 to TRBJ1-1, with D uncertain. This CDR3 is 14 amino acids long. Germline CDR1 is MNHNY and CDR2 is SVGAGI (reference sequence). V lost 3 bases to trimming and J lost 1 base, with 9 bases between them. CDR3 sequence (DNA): TGTGCCAGCAGTTATAAGGACCAGAACACTGAAGCTTTCTTT. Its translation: CASSYKDQNTEAFF.

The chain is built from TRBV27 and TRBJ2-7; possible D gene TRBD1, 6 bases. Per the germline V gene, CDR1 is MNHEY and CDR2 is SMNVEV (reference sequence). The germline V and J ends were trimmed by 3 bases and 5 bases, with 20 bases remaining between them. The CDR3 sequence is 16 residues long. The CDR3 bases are TGTGCCAGCAGTTTTAATAGATGGTACAGGGCGGACGAGCAGTACTTC. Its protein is CASSFNRWYRADEQYF.

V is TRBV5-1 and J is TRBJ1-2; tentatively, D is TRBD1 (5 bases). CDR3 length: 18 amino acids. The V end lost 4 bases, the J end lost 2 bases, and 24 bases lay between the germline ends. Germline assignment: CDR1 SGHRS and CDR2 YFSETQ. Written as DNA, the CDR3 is TGCGCCAGCAGCCCCCAGCCGGGGACCCTCCCGGGAAACTATGGCTACACCTTC. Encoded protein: CASSPQPGTLPGNYGYTF.

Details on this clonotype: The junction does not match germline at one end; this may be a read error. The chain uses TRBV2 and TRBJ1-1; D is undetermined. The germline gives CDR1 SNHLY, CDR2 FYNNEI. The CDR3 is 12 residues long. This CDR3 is CASGDSNTEAFF. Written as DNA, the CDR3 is TGTGCCAGCGGTGACTCGAACACTGAAGCTTTCTTT.

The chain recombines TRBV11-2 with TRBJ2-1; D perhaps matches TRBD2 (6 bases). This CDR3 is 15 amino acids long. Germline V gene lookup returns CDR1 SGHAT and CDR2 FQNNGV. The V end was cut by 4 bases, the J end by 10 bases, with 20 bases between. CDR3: CASSSRLELSEEQFF. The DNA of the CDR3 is TGTGCCAGCAGCTCCCGACTAGAACTATCGGAAGAGCAGTTCTTC. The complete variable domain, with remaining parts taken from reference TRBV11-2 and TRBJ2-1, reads EAGVAQSPRYKIIEKRQSVAFWCNPISGHATLYWYQQILGQGPKLLIQFQNNGVVDDSQLPKDRFSAERLKGVDSTLKIQPAKLEDSAVYLCASSSRLELSEEQFFGPGTRLTVL.

The CDR3 DNA is TGCAGTGCTAGAGGGGTCACTAGGGAGACCCAGTACTTC. Translation: CSARGVTRETQYF. This chain links TRBV20-1 with TRBJ2-5, with TRBD2 as a possible D gene (5 bases). The germline V gene has CDR1 DFQATT and CDR2 SNEGSKA (reference sequence). Trimming took 1 base from V and 5 from J, leaving 11 bases between them. This CDR3 contains 13 residues.

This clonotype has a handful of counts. The CDR3 coding sequence is TGTGCCAGCAGCTTATCCGGGACAGAAATGTCGCAGTATTTT. Translating gives CASSLSGTEMSQYF. The chain carries TRBV7-9 and TRBJ2-3, with 7 bases identical to TRBD1. Per germline, CDR1 SEHNR and CDR2 FQNEAQ (reference sequence). The CDR3 spans 14 residues. The V gene end was trimmed by 2 bases and the J gene end by 10 bases; junction bases not matched to a gene: 9.

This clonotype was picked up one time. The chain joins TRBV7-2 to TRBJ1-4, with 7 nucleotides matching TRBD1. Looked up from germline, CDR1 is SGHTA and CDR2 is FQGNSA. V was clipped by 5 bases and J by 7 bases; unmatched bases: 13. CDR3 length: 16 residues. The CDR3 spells CASSPNPQGVGEKLFF. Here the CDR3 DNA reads TGTGCCAGCAGCCCAAACCCCCAGGGGGTCGGTGAAAAACTGTTTTTT.

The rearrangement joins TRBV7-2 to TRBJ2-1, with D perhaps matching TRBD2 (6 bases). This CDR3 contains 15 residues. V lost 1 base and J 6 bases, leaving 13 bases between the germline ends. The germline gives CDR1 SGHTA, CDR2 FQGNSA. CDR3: CASSLGTGEPNEQFF. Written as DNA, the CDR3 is TGTGCCAGCAGCTTAGGGACGGGAGAGCCCAATGAGCAGTTCTTC.

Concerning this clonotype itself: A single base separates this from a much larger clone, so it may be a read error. In DNA, the CDR3 is TGTGCCAGCAGCTACAAAGCGGGGCCGGGAGGGGTGACAGATACGCGGTATTTT. This gives the protein CASSYKAGPGGVTDTRYF. The chain has TRBV7-9 and TRBJ2-3; 8 bases match TRBD2. Germline V gives CDR1 SEHNR, CDR2 FQNEAQ (reference sequence). The CDR3 sequence is 18 residues long.